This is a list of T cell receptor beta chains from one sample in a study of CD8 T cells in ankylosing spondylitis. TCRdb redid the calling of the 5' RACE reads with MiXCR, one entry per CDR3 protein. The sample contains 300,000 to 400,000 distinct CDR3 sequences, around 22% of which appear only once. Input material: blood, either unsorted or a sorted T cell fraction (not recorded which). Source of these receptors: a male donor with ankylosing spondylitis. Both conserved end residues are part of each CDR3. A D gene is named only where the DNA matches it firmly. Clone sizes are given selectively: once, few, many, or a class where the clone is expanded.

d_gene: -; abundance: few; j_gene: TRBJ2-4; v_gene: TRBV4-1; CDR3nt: TGCGCCAGCAGCCAACCAGGCCTGGCGGCCAAAAACATTCAGTACTTC; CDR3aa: CASSQPGLAAKNIQYF
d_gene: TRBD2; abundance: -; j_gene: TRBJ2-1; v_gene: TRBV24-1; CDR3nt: TGTGCCACCAGTGCCTGGACTAGCGGCGATGAGCAGTTCTTC; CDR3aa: CATSAWTSGDEQFF
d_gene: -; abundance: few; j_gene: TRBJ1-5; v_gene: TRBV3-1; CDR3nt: TGTGCCAGCAGCCAATATGAGGATCAGCCCCAGCATTTT; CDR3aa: CASSQYEDQPQHF
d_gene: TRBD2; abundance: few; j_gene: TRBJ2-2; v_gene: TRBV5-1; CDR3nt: TGCGCCAGCAGCTCAACAGCGGGAGCGCCGGGGGAGCTGTTTTTT; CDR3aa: CASSSTAGAPGELFF
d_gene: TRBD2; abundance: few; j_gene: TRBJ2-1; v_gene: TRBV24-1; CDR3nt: TGTGCCACCCGGGGGGCACTAGCGGGTTACAATGAGCAGTTCTTC; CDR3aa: CATRGALAGYNEQFF
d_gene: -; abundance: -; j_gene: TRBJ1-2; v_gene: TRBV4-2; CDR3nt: TGTGCCAGCAGCCAAGAAGCTGACAGAAGAGGACTCGCTAACTATGGCTACACCTTC; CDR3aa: CASSQEADRRGLANYGYTF
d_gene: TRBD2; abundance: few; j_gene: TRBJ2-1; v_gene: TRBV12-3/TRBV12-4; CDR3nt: TGTGCCAGCAGCCACCCGGGACTAGCGAGACATGAGCAGTTCTTC; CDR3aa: CASSHPGLARHEQFF
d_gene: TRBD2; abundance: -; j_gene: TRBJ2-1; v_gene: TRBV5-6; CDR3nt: TGTGCCAGCAGCTTGTGGGCCAAACTAGCGGTGTATGATGAGCAGTTCTTC; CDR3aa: CASSLWAKLAVYDEQFF
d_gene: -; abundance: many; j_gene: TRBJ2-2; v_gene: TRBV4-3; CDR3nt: TGCGCCAGCAGCCAAGGGATCGACCTTTTGTCCGGGGAGCTGTTTTTT; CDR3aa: CASSQGIDLLSGELFF
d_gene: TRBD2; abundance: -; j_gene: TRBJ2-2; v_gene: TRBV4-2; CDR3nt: TGTGCCAGCAGCCAGGGGAGAAGCGGGAGGACAAACACCGGGGAGCTGTTTTTT; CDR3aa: CASSQGRSGRTNTGELFF
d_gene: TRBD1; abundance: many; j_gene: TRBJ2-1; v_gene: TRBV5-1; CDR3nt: TGCGCCAGCAGCCCGGACAGGGCCTACAATGAGCAGTTCTTC; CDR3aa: CASSPDRAYNEQFF
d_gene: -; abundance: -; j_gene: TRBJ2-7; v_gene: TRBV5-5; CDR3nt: TGTGCCAGCAGCCTCAGTACTGGAACCTACGAGCAGTACTTC; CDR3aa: CASSLSTGTYEQYF
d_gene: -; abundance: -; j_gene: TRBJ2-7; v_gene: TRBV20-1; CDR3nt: TGCAGTGCGGAGAGGGGACCTCGAGTCGACGAGCAGTACTTC; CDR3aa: CSAERGPRVDEQYF
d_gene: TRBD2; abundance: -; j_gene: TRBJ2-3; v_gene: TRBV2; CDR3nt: TGTGCCAGCAGTGAAAGTAGCGGGAGGGTATCAGATACGCAGTATTTT; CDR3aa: CASSESSGRVSDTQYF
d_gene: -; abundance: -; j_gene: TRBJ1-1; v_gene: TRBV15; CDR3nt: TGTGCCACCAGTAAAAGGAGGGTGAACACTGAAGCTTTCTTT; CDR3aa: CATSKRRVNTEAFF
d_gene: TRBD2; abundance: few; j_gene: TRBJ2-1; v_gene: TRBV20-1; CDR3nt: TGCAGTGCTGGGGACTCTGGCGGGAGCTCCTACAATGAGCAGTTCTTC; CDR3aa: CSAGDSGGSSYNEQFF
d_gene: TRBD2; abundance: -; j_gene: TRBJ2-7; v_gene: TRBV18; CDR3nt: TGTGCCAGCTCACCATCTAGCGGGGGCTACGAGCAGTACTTC; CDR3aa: CASSPSSGGYEQYF
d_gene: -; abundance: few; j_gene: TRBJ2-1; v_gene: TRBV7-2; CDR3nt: TGTGCCAGCAGCTTATTCCAGGGAAGTCGCAATGAGCAGTTCTTC; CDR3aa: CASSLFQGSRNEQFF
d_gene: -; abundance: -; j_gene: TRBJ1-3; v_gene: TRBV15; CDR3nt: TGTGCCACCAGCAGAGCGTATGGCCCACTCTCTGGAAACACCATATATTTT; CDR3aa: CATSRAYGPLSGNTIYF